This TCR beta chain was captured by sequencing in a study of cytomegalovirus exposure and HLA in healthy donors (dated by TCRdb to about 2017). In the study overall: According to a later analysis, one platform produced both the 100 to 150 validation repertoires and the approximately 600 repertoires of the first cohort. The aim of the study was to test whether cataloging public T cell receptors could identify signatures of past pathogen exposure. A separate validation cohort of roughly 130 different subjects was used in addition to the 666-subject first cohort. High-throughput TCR immunosequencing, statistical association of individual TCRs with disease status, and machine learning were combined to predict cytomegalovirus infection status.

For this clone: What antigen it recognizes has not been identified. Per-nucleotide qualities are absent, and no much larger clonotype sits a single base away.

Libraries were prepared through the immunoSEQ multiplex PCR assay. On the study's bioinformatics: To diagnose cytomegalovirus status from the catalog of TCR beta chain sequences, a statistical classification framework was built. TCRdb's version of the immuneACCESS table is confined to in-frame rearrangements and falls short of the full clone set. An unresolved V gene accounts for under half of the shortfall where checked; the remainder is of unknown origin. V, J and clone size reflect that table, while D and trimming were determined from the DNA. The sample includes under 250,000 clones, with around four fifths observed a single time. The ten top clones hold 4.5% to 6% of the sample. The investigation overall reported the following: It was suggested by the authors that the approach could potentially be generalized to other disease states and immunological phenotypes. The classifier was reported to diagnose cytomegalovirus status with high specificity and sensitivity in both the original cohort and the validation cohort. A few of the identified cytomegalovirus-associated TCR beta chains were confirmed in vitro to be specific for cytomegalovirus antigens. Most TCR sequences were seen in very few donors, while some public TCRs were found in many individuals. Subsequent analysis determined that TCRs grouped into clusters in the first cohort also showed a tendency toward co-occurrence across the 120 validation repertoires, and 85% to 95% of cluster scores exceeded 0. All 130 or so repertoires were used to score co-occurrence in the validation cohort in a later analysis, because that analysis had no HLA typing for the cohort. The study listed 150 to 200 TCR beta chains as associated with cytomegalovirus.

Separate from the approximately 690-subject first cohort, the validation cohort of about 120 subjects was the group to which the donors belonged. What was sequenced was PBMCs. The TCR was taken from a woman aged 18-29 years in good health and CMV-seronegative.

The CDR3 protein sequence reads: CASKGEEVTGELFF. The nucleotides are TGCGCCAGCAAAGGGGAGGAGGTCACCGGGGAGCTGTTTTTT. Rearrangement joined TRBV10-1 to TRBJ2-2; the best D guess is TRBD2, with 6 bases matching. The CDR3 sequence holds 14 residues, the cysteine and phenylalanine included. The DNA shown is the 42-base CDR3, in frame from base 1. Trimming removed 7 bases from V and 4 bases from J, leaving 13 bases between the germline ends. The germline V gene (reference sequence) specifies WNHNN as CDR1 and SYGVQD as CDR2.